This T cell receptor beta chain is drawn from a study of T cells in Graves' hyperthyroidism and ophthalmopathy (dated by TCRdb to the late 2010s). Describing the broader study: Peripheral blood was collected at initial diagnosis, before any treatment. A discovery cohort of about 95 patients, roughly 43 with Graves' ophthalmopathy and 57 with stable Graves' hyperthyroidism, was used to find distinguishing TCR V-J signatures. Prospective prediction of ophthalmopathy was tested in an independent validation cohort consisting of 18 hyperthyroidism patients and approximately 16 patients who later progressed to ophthalmopathy. After sampling, hyperthyroidism patients received methimazole starting at 30 mg daily, and ophthalmopathy patients received high-dose intravenous methylprednisolone. The paper reports TCR Vbeta CDR3 sequencing of 135 peripheral blood samples: around 45 ophthalmopathy, about 75 hyperthyroidism and around 17 progressor patients. The study also compared thyroid tissue and blood T-cell repertoires from about six Graves' hyperthyroidism patients. For training and testing, the 100 or so patients in the discovery cohort were randomly divided in a 7:3 ratio. Beyond this particular receptor, the publication reports: Most expanded thyroid clonotypes (frequency above 0.001) were also detected in blood, a finding suggesting that blood repertoires may reflect thyroid immune responses. Sample size was not statistically predetermined, and blinding of investigators to group allocation was not performed. In validation, the model predicted progression to ophthalmopathy a median of approximately 6.3 months before onset, with roughly 71% sensitivity and almost 75% specificity. A model built on a 13 V-J signature distinguished ophthalmopathy from stable hyperthyroidism, reaching roughly 88% sensitivity and about 81% specificity in cross-validation and 80%/75% in testing.

The junction carries 13 bases between V and J, which are trimmed by 2 bases and 2 bases respectively. The CDR3 starts with the cysteine, ends with the phenylalanine, and has 16 residues. The sequence is cut down to CDR3 DNA, 48 bases in frame from base 1. The germline V gene encodes CDR1 SNHLY and CDR2 FYNNEI. TCR beta CDR3 regions were amplified from RNA transcripts. The TCR CDR3 was subjected to a first round of RT-PCR using the HTBI primer set and the Qiagen OneStep RT-PCR kit. The libraries were constructed in a second round of multiplex PCR and then size-selected and purified. Libraries were sequenced paired-end with 100 bp reads on an Illumina HiSeq2000. As for the authors' bioinformatics: SOAPnuke was used to process the raw data, throwing out any read that contained adapters or uncalled bases, had a mean Phred below 15, or lacked an exact constant-primer or identifier match. High-quality paired reads were merged with COPE v1.2.5, and unique nucleotide sequences were defined as clonotypes. Clonotypes were aligned to IMGT TRBV, TRBD and TRBJ reference segments using MiTCR v1.1. Analysis was restricted to V-J combinations with a frequency above 0.0001, which covered roughly 99% of repertoires. A TCS score was defined as the ratio of F50 (clonal expansion) to E x V (chaos), with BLOSUM62-based TCRdist applied between CDR3 peptides within each V-J. Welch's t-statistics and random forest reduced roughly 540 V-J features to 10 to 15, which were used in a naive Bayes classifier (R e1071). Using fastp at Q25 and MiXCR, TCRdb reprocessed the public reads and kept productive beta chains. Merged by CDR3 protein, the rows form single entries marked with the most common genes and DNA. The V and J calls reflect TCRdb's pipeline rather than the authors' work. The sample table contains around 600,000 distinct CDR3 sequences; only one count was recorded for about 14% of them. Around 7% of the sample rests with the top ten.

Ophthalmopathy patients had moderately to severely active disease, with a Clinical Activity Score of 3 or more, a NOSPECS grade of 4 or more, and a disease duration of less than 3 months. The study excluded patients with uncontrolled infections, other autoimmune diseases, pregnancy or lactation. Diagnoses relied on clinical symptoms, serum thyroxine and TRAb, thyroid ultrasound and orbital computed tomography. PBMCs were isolated from 7.5 to 10 ml of fresh peripheral blood by Ficoll-Paque density gradient centrifugation. Total RNA was extracted using Trizol reagent, and RNA quality was assessed on an Agilent 2100 Bioanalyzer. Ten or more counts support this clonotype. No antigen is known for it. The record has no base qualities; no much larger clone is one base away.

The sequenced sample consisted of blood. The rearrangement joined TRBV2 to TRBJ2-1; the best D guess is TRBD2, with 5 bases matching. The sequence derives from a woman aged 18-29 years with Graves' ophthalmopathy. The CDR3 region reads CASSESPSITYNEQFF. The DNA sequence reads TGTGCCAGCAGTGAATCGCCTAGCATAACCTACAATGAGCAGTTCTTC.